This T cell receptor beta chain originates from a study of T cell repertoires in cytomegalovirus infection. Study background: CMV epitopes used comprised recently identified HLA-C-restricted ones and well-studied HLA-B-restricted ones. Findings and caveats of the study: HLA-C-restricted CMV-specific TCR beta clonotypes were dominant in the ex vivo response.

In the case of this clonotype: What it recognizes is unknown.

A single record per CDR3 protein comes from TCRdb applying MiXCR to the reads. This repertoire shows 650,000 to 900,000 distinct CDR3 sequences, roughly 33% found once; its top ten account for under 15%. Germline V gives CDR1 LNHDA, CDR2 SQIVND (reference sequence). Trimming left V 7 bases short and J 5 bases short, with 14 bases between. The CDR3 extends over 14 amino acids. The chain recombines TRBV19 with TRBJ2-2, with D perhaps matching TRBD2 (5 bases). The sequenced sample was cultured CD8+ T cells from PBMCs, obtained from culture after CMV antigen stimulation. The receptor was derived from a human donor in good health (CMV status not recorded). Some clones in this sample may be carry-over from other donors' samples. The CDR3 DNA is TGTGCCAGTAATGAGGGCTGGCGGACCGGGGAGCTGTTTTTT. As protein: CASNEGWRTGELFF.